The subject of this entry is one T cell receptor beta chain. V lost 6 bases and J lost 6, with 15 bases in between. Looked up from germline, CDR1 is SEHNR and CDR2 is FQNEAQ (reference sequence). The CDR3 extends over 14 amino acids. Methods used by the authors: Reference gene primer amplification in the assay estimated nucleated cell counts. TCRdb's table, derived via immunoSEQ multiplex PCR, lists solely in-frame clones and lacks some. The V and J calls and clone size are taken from that table; D and trimming were inferred from the DNA. The data show some 130,000 clones, with 60% to 80% seen just once and 1.9% held by the top ten. This entry is derived from a study of blood T cell repertoires in COVID-19. At the level of the study: COVID-19 samples, acute and convalescent, were from the United States, Italy and Spain.

The sequenced sample was peripheral blood. The V call is TRBV7-9, the J call TRBJ2-4; D is possibly TRBD1 (7 bases). The TCR sequence derives from a woman in her seventies with acute or convalescent COVID-19. This chain's CDR3 is CASSQGGAGNIQYF. The CDR3 DNA reads as TGTGCCAGCAGTCAGGGGGGAGCGGGAAACATTCAGTACTTC.